The rows below give T cell receptor beta chains drawn from one sample of a study of blood T cell repertoires in COVID-19. The data were produced by immunoSEQ multiplex PCR, yet TCRdb's version contains in-frame clones alone and is incomplete. This sample has roughly 100,000 clones, with 90% found just once. The specimen sequenced was peripheral blood. These receptors all stem from a man in his fifties or sixties with acute or convalescent COVID-19. The CDR3 runs from the conserved cysteine through the conserved F or W. A D gene is named only where the DNA matches it firmly. Some rows mark clone size as missing; the rest say once, few, many or name a class of expanded clone.

>TRBJ1-4|TRBV5-1|TRBD1|.
CASSGQGPTNEKLFF
TGCGCCAGCAGCGGACAGGGTCCAACTAATGAAAAACTGTTTTTT
>TRBJ2-1|TRBV6-5|TRBD1|.
CASRAGTGGVSEQFF
TGTGCCAGCAGGGCTGGGACAGGGGGTGTAAGTGAGCAGTTCTTC
>TRBJ1-1|TRBV11-3|.|.
CASSSPGAQNTEAFF
TGTGCCAGCAGCTCACCTGGGGCACAGAACACTGAAGCTTTCTTT
>TRBJ1-2|TRBV6-5|TRBD1|.
CASSYLRQGSYGYTF
TGTGCCAGCAGTTACCTTAGACAGGGCTCCTATGGCTACACCTTC
>TRBJ1-2|TRBV14|.|.
CASSQRYNYGYTF
TGTGCCAGCAGCCAACGGTATAACTATGGCTACACCTTC
>TRBJ1-5|TRBV10-1|.|.
CASNAGLGQPQHF
TGCGCCAGCAATGCAGGGTTGGGTCAGCCCCAGCATTTT
>TRBJ2-3|TRBV5-4|.|few
CASSPSITDPHTWDTQYF
TGTGCCAGCAGCCCATCCATTACCGATCCCCACACATGGGATACGCAGTATTTT
>TRBJ2-7|TRBV4-1|.|once
CASSQVEEDEQYF
TGCGCCAGCAGCCAAGTCGAGGAGGACGAGCAGTACTTC
>TRBJ2-7|TRBV3-1/TRBV3-2|.|.
CASSRQSNYEQYF
TGTGCCAGTAGCCGACAATCTAACTACGAGCAGTACTTC
>TRBJ1-1|TRBV7-2|.|.
CASSSPTYTGPDEAFF
TGTGCCAGCAGCTCGCCTACCTATACAGGCCCTGATGAAGCTTTCTTT
>TRBJ2-7|TRBV7-2|TRBD1|once
CASSSPRDRGLYEQYF
TGTGCCAGCAGCTCTCCCCGGGACAGGGGGCTCTACGAGCAGTACTTC
>TRBJ2-1|TRBV6-5|TRBD2|.
CASSYVGLAGYNEQFF
TGTGCCAGCAGTTACGTCGGACTAGCGGGATACAATGAGCAGTTCTTC
>TRBJ2-7|TRBV5-1|.|.
CASSVGVSSYEQYF
TGCGCCAGCAGCGTAGGGGTTAGCTCCTACGAGCAGTACTTC
>TRBJ1-5|TRBV6-5|TRBD1|.
CASRWGQFSNQPQHF
TGTGCCAGCAGGTGGGGACAGTTTAGCAATCAGCCCCAGCATTTT
>TRBJ2-2|TRBV5-1|.|.
CASSLNPPGGPRDTGELFF
TGCGCCAGCAGCTTGAATCCCCCCGGGGGGCCAAGGGACACCGGGGAGCTGTTTTTT
>TRBJ2-2|TRBV3-1/TRBV3-2|TRBD2|.
CASSQGRLAGAGELFF
TGTGCCAGCAGCCAGGGGAGACTAGCGGGGGCCGGGGAGCTGTTTTTT
>TRBJ1-5|TRBV18|.|.
CASSPGFSNQPQHF
TGTGCCAGCTCACCGGGCTTTAGCAATCAGCCCCAGCATTTT
>TRBJ1-6|TRBV21-1|.|.
CASARYRGRSPLHF
TGTGCCAGCGCTCGTTACAGGGGACGTTCACCCCTCCACTTT
>TRBJ2-5|TRBV6-5|.|.
CASRKTFQETQYF
TGTGCCAGTCGGAAGACTTTCCAAGAGACCCAGTACTTC
>TRBJ2-7|TRBV5-1|.|.
CASSSSPLSYEQYF
TGCGCCAGCAGTAGTTCCCCCCTTTCCTACGAGCAGTACTTC
>TRBJ1-3|TRBV29-1|.|.
CGTGSGNTIYF
TGCGGAACGGGGTCTGGAAACACCATATATTTT
>TRBJ2-2|TRBV6-1|.|once
CASSVRVYGGTGELFF
TGTGCCAGCAGTGTGAGGGTTTACGGAGGCACCGGGGAGCTGTTTTTT
>TRBJ2-3|TRBV7-6|.|.
CASSPSRGSGTDTQYF
TGTGCCAGCAGCCCGTCTCGGGGTAGCGGCACAGATACGCAGTATTTT
>TRBJ2-7|TRBV5-4|TRBD2|.
CASRVLAGGLNEQYF
TGTGCCAGCAGGGTCCTAGCGGGAGGTTTAAACGAGCAGTACTTC
>TRBJ1-3|TRBV7-9|.|.
CASAQGYGNTIYF
TGTGCCAGCGCTCAGGGTTACGGAAACACCATATATTTT
>TRBJ1-1|TRBV5-1|TRBD1|.
CASTTSGQGSPEAFF
TGCGCCAGCACGACTTCAGGACAGGGGTCTCCTGAAGCTTTCTTT
>TRBJ2-3|TRBV19|TRBD2|once
CASSPGWLAGHTDTQYF
TGTGCCAGTAGTCCCGGGTGGCTAGCGGGGCACACAGATACGCAGTATTTT
>TRBJ1-2|TRBV28|.|.
CASSTYSANYGYTF
TGTGCCAGCAGTACCTACAGTGCCAACTATGGCTACACCTTC
>TRBJ2-1|TRBV11-2|TRBD2|.
CASSFRLAGGDNEQFF
TGTGCCAGCAGCTTTCGACTAGCGGGGGGAGACAATGAGCAGTTCTTC
>TRBJ1-1|TRBV30|.|.
CAWSVSDSWNTEAFF
TGTGCCTGGAGTGTTTCCGACAGCTGGAACACTGAAGCTTTCTTT
>TRBJ1-2|TRBV7-9|.|.
CASSLYRAYGYTF
TGTGCCAGCAGCTTATACAGGGCTTATGGCTACACCTTC